The present entry profiles one T cell receptor beta chain with its context. This receptor's antigen is unknown. No qualities accompany the bases; no much larger clone lies one base away. CDR3 length: 16 amino acids, cysteine to phenylalanine. The entry retains the CDR3 DNA only, 48 bases that are in frame from base 1. V loses 3 bases, J loses 3 bases, and the germline ends lie 16 bases apart. The CDR1 and CDR2 encoded by the germline V gene are MGHRA and YSYEKL. The cohort was made up of approximately 670 healthy bone marrow donors. At the time of sampling, every cohort member was nominally healthy, though immune exposures that went unrecorded were likely present. The donor tested CMV seronegative, placing the donor among the 350 or so seronegative members of the cohort. A peripheral blood sample was collected from each donor, and TCR beta sequencing was performed on peripheral blood mononuclear cells. Genomic DNA extraction from the blood cell samples was performed with the Qiagen DNeasy Blood Extraction Kit.

This entry belongs to a study of cytomegalovirus exposure and HLA in healthy donors listed by TCRdb under 2017. With regard to the full study: An earlier analysis of 550 to 700 of the donors reported approximately 270 Gb of sequence data and some 120 million unique TCR beta sequences from about 180 million T cells. Typing coverage differed by locus: A, B, C, DRB1 and DQB1 were typed in about 629-640 donors, DQA1 in 522, DPA1 in around 580, and DPB1 in just under 480. Along with the approximately 700-subject first cohort, a separate validation cohort of approximately 110 different subjects was used. Rather than drawing on any new phenotypic data, the later analysis identified candidate immune exposures from TCR beta sequences and the way those sequences occurred across donors. The T cell repertoires of 700 or so subjects were profiled by immunosequencing and related to cytomegalovirus serostatus. In a later genetic analysis, genome-wide SNP genotypes for about 55% of the 666 donors were used, and that subset was treated as a discovery cohort. On average, about 240,000 unique TCR beta nucleotide sequences were sequenced per donor among a few hundred genotyped donors of the cohort, with roughly 18% of those sequences being non-productive. Four to six DR-DQ haplotypes were handled as single units for association and clustering, since linkage in the cohort was strong. Of the 300 to 500 genotyped donors, roughly 80% were placed in the genetic ancestry cluster associated with self-reported Caucasian donors. An earlier analysis of 500 to 750 of the donors applied high-throughput TCR beta sequencing to assess whether each TCR beta V gene segment acted as functional or pseudogenic. HLA typing covered class I and class II loci at four-digit resolution. The study aimed to test whether cataloging public T cell receptors could reveal signatures of past pathogen exposure. Alongside the repertoire data, information on donor age, sex, ethnicity and CMV serostatus was compiled. All discovery cohort repertoires had been generated using a single sequencing platform. To study patterns of TCR occurrence, a later analysis re-analyzed previously published TCR beta repertoires from around 700 donors and added high-resolution HLA genotyping. The study combined high-throughput TCR immunosequencing, statistical association of individual TCRs with disease status, and machine learning to predict cytomegalovirus infection status. Roughly 300 gigabases of sequencing data and 70 million to 100 million unique TCR sequences were included in an early release covering 500 to 750 HLA-typed donors. Summary of the overall study and its limitations: Compared with equally common non-associated chains, HLA-associated TCR beta chains in a later analysis were more clonally expanded and had lower generation probabilities. The cohort was sequenced for TCR beta chains only, and without alpha or paired-chain data the features that could be detected were limited. Because the 87-base-pair reads could not distinguish some IMGT-functional V segments, including TRBV6-2 and TRBV6-3, those segments were excluded. When HLA alleles, especially DR and DQ, strongly co-occurred, TCR associations were difficult to assign to individual alleles. Correlated functional status among segregating V segments might reflect linkage disequilibrium, but an unknown experimental factor could not be ruled out. The authors suggested that the approach could potentially be extended to other disease states and immunological phenotypes. A further reported finding was that TCR beta sequences accurately predicted the HLA-A and HLA-B alleles for most subjects in the first cohort. V-gene and J-gene trimming of TCR beta chains was associated with a missense DCLRE1C variant in a later genetic analysis, and the association was replicated in an independent cohort. Most CMV-associated TCR beta chains appeared to be HLA-restricted in a later analysis, and the HLA associations seemed to be driven largely by CMV exposure. In a later analysis, more than 15,000 TCR beta sequences were associated with specific HLA alleles at a false discovery rate of 0.05. Three of the identified cytomegalovirus-associated TCR beta chains were confirmed in vitro to be specific for cytomegalovirus antigens. In a later analysis, TCR association rates were found to vary across HLA loci, with the most associated TCRs seen for DRB1 alleles and the fewest for HLA-C alleles. Broadly in line with IMGT annotations, most TCR beta V segments showed up in productive rearrangements about 87% or about 30% of the time in an earlier analysis of several hundred of the donors. A cluster of highly shared sequence variants was judged likely to represent a technical artifact of the sequencing pipeline. The only immune exposure information available for the cohort was CMV serostatus. Across donors, most TCR sequences were observed very rarely, whereas some public TCRs were present in many individuals. A total of 150 or so TCR beta chains were listed by the study as associated with cytomegalovirus. In a later genetic analysis, fewer N-insertions in productive TCRs were reported among donors in an Asian-associated ancestry cluster than the roughly 700-donor mean. Several of the top co-occurrence clusters appeared to be linked to parvovirus B19, influenza, CMV and Epstein-Barr virus, according to a later analysis. Because HLA typing was missing for some donors at each locus, association tests included only the typed subset. The presence/absence analyses assumed that sequencing depth was roughly uniform across donors, and that assumption may not be true. Because counts were too low, approximately 18 rarely observed V segments, including chromosome 9 orphons, were excluded from the earlier analysis of 587 of the donors. The classifier was reported to diagnose cytomegalovirus status with high specificity and sensitivity in both the original and validation cohorts.

The method was the immunoSEQ multiplex PCR assay. A mixture of 60 forward primers for TCR Vbeta segments and 13 reverse primers for TCR Jbeta segments was used in the multiplex PCR. A multiplex PCR assay on genomic DNA amplified the CDR3 region of rearranged TCR beta genes. Amplified TCR beta libraries were sequenced as 87-base-pair reads on the Illumina HiSeq System. The original methods were these. A later analysis counted 75 million to 100 million unique TCR beta chains across the 550 to 750 repertoires, and roughly 10 million of these chains were shared by at least two donors. A nearest-neighbor algorithm error-corrected the raw reads and collapsed the reads into unique sequences, merging closely related sequences to remove PCR and sequencing errors. Alignment of CDR3 sequences to IMGT reference sequences was used to assign V, D and J gene segments. For a sequence to be retained, a match of at least six nucleotides was required to both a V gene segment and a J gene segment. Rearrangements were called productive when the CDR3 lacked stop codons and stayed in frame with V and J; all others were non-productive. Following IMGT convention, CDR3 was defined as the stretch from the second conserved V-encoded cysteine up to the conserved J-encoded phenylalanine. In an earlier analysis of more than 550 of the donors, sequences lacking an unambiguous match to a single V gene segment were excluded. An earlier analysis of approximately 590 of the donors called V segments functional above 56.7% productive rearrangements and segregating when the between-donor standard deviation exceeded 5%. A statistical classification framework was built to diagnose cytomegalovirus status from the catalog of TCR beta chain sequences. In a later analysis, TCR nucleotide sequences were compared against IMGT/GENE-DB human TR gene sequences so that V and J genes could be assigned. The TCRdist pipeline was used in a later analysis to assign CDR3 sequences and most-parsimonious VDJ recombination scenarios. In a later analysis, each TCR beta chain was defined by its CDR3 amino acid sequence together with its V-gene family, and reads lacking a unique V-gene family were excluded. A later analysis removed roughly 590 highly shared, low-generation-probability nucleotide sequences to deal with suspected cross-contamination and a sequencing artifact. In a later analysis, a clonal expansion index was calculated for each public chain from normalized within-repertoire ranks of inferred template counts. Generation probabilities in a later analysis came from a VDJ recombination model fitted to out-of-frame rearrangements, and those results were checked against IGoR. Hypergeometric tests were used in a later analysis to score TCR-TCR, TCR-HLA and TCR-CMV co-occurrence, with a repertoire-size bias correction applied to the TCR pairs. In a later analysis, false discovery rates were estimated by permuting HLA or CMV assignments 20 times. In a later analysis, co-occurring TCRs were grouped using DBSCAN, and TCRdist sequence similarity was added for clustering within HLA-allele-positive subsets. Co-occurrence clustering excluded repertoires with fewer than 30,000 or more than 120,000 public chains, plus five with anomalous nucleotide sharing. TCRdb mirrors the immuneACCESS table, restricted to in-frame sequences. Some clones are absent from its copies; in checked studies, under half trace to an unresolved V gene, and the reason for the others is unknown. V, J and clone size are taken as reported in that table, and D and trimming were inferred from the DNA itself. The sample profile shows some 60,000 clones; about 90% of them were found once. The leading ten clones occupy over 1.1% of the sample.

The chain uses TRBV4-1 and TRBJ2-3; TRBD2 is possibly the D segment (7 matching bases). Sequencing was done on a sample of PBMCs. This clonotype was sampled from a man in his late teens or twenties in good health and CMV-seronegative. The sequenced DNA: TGCGCCAGCAGCCATACCGCGGGGGCGAGTACAGATACGCAGTATTTT. Its product reads: CASSHTAGASTDTQYF.